Presented here are 21 T cell receptor beta chains from one specimen sequenced in a study of long-term antiretroviral therapy in people with HIV. This was the immunoSEQ v3.0 assay at survey level. Data came from immunoSEQ multiplex PCR; TCRdb stores just in-frame clones and leaves some out. The table shows 30,000 to 50,000 clones, with 70% to 90% occurring only once. The sequenced sample was unsorted PBMCs, obtained just before starting antiretroviral therapy. The receptors shown here come from a woman aged 18 to 35 with HIV.

This chain's CDR3 is CATSRDRSREKLFF. The CDR3 nucleotides read TGTGCCACCAGCAGAGATCGGTCCAGGGAAAAACTGTTTTTT. V gene TRBV15 combines with J gene TRBJ1-4; D is undetermined. CDR3 length equals 14 residues. With 0 bases removed from V and 8 bases from J, the gap between germline ends came to 10 bases. CDR1 is LNHNV and CDR2 is YYDKDF in the germline V gene (reference sequence).

The gene calls are TRBV28 and TRBJ1-1; the D is unclear. Trimming removed 3 bases from V and 4 bases from J, with 6 bases in between. There are 12 residues in the CDR3. Per germline, CDR1 MDHEN and CDR2 SYDVKM. This CDR3 reads CASSFTATEAFF. In DNA, the CDR3 is TGTGCCAGCAGTTTCACAGCCACTGAAGCTTTCTTT.

CDR3 nucleotide sequence: TGTGCCAGCAGCCCTTACAGGGGGTTTTACGAGCAGTACTTC. Residues: CASSPYRGFYEQYF. V usage is TRBV14 and J usage is TRBJ2-7; 8 nucleotides agree with TRBD1. V lost 4 bases to trimming and J lost 4 bases; unmatched junction nucleotides: 6. The CDR3 spans 14 residues. Germline V gene data show CDR1 as SGHDN and CDR2 as FVKESK.

V gene TRBV7-3 combines with J gene TRBJ2-3; TRBD2 matches 11 bases. With 1 base clipped from V and 6 bases from J, the junction kept 6 bases outside the gene matches. CDR3 length equals 16 residues. The germline CDR1 and CDR2 sequences are SGHTA and FQGTGA. In DNA, the CDR3 is TGTGCCAGCAGCTTAAACGGACTAGCGGGCGCCGATACGCAGTATTTT. It specifies CASSLNGLAGADTQYF.

V is TRBV5-4 and J is TRBJ2-1; TRBD1 matches at 7 bases. The germline V gene has CDR1 SGHNT and CDR2 YYREEE (reference sequence). The CDR3 loop spans 15 amino acids. The J segment lost 2 bases and the V segment lost 0 bases, leaving 2 bases of the junction unmatched. As DNA, the CDR3 is TGTGCCAGCAGCTTGGACAGGGGAACCTACAATGAGCAGTTCTTC. Its translation is CASSLDRGTYNEQFF.

The V call is TRBV7-8, the J call TRBJ2-7, with D possibly being TRBD2 (6 bases). Trimming removed 5 bases from V and 5 bases from J, with 16 bases in between. Germline values: CDR1 SGHVS, CDR2 FQNEAQ. The CDR3 is made up of 14 amino acids. CDR3 in amino acids: CASSPTGPGDEQYF. The DNA of the CDR3 is TGTGCCAGCAGCCCGACGGGTCCGGGGGACGAGCAGTACTTC. Based on the CDR3 plus reference TRBV7-8 and TRBJ2-7, the full variable domain is GAGVSQSPRYKVAKRGQDVALRCDPISGHVSLFWYQQALGQGPEFLTYFQNEAQLDKSGLPSDRFFAERPEGSVSTLKIQRTQQEDSAVYLCASSPTGPGDEQYFGPGTRLTVT.

The rearrangement uses TRBV28 and TRBJ1-5; D gene unclear. The CDR3 runs 15 residues. Per germline, CDR1 MDHEN and CDR2 SYDVKM. The V end lost 1 base, the J end lost 0 bases, and 7 bases lay between the germline ends. Here the CDR3 DNA reads TGTGCCAGCAGTTTATTCAGCTTTAGCAATCAGCCCCAGCATTTT. Its translation is CASSLFSFSNQPQHF.

The chain employs TRBV14 and TRBJ2-7; 10 nucleotides match TRBD2. Germline assignment: CDR1 SGHDN and CDR2 FVKESK. With V trimmed by 3 bases and J by 5 bases, 13 bases remained unmatched. The CDR3 has 17 residues. The chain's CDR3 is CASSHLGDSGRMNEQYF. The CDR3 DNA sequence: TGTGCCAGCAGCCATCTTGGGGATAGCGGGAGGATGAACGAGCAGTACTTC. The full variable domain, its missing parts supplied by reference TRBV14 and TRBJ2-7, is EAGVTQFPSHSVIEKGQTVTLRCDPISGHDNLYWYRRVMGKEIKFLLHFVKESKQDESGMPNNRFLAERTGGTYSTLKVQPAELEDSGVYFCASSHLGDSGRMNEQYFGPGTRLTVT.

Turning to this clone: Other DNA sequences from this sample encode an identical CDR3 as well. This sequence joins TRBV27 and TRBJ1-1; D uncertain. Germline-derived CDR1 and CDR2 are MNHEY and SMNVEV (reference sequence). The CDR3 has 11 residues. V was clipped by 3 bases and J by 4 bases, with 3 bases between them. The CDR3 loop reads CASSFGTEAFF. The CDR3 nucleotides are TGTGCCAGCAGTTTCGGCACTGAAGCTTTCTTT.

This chain connects TRBV5-8 to TRBJ2-1; D could derive from TRBD1 or TRBD2 (5 bases each). Germline V gene data show CDR1 as SGHTS and CDR2 as YDEGEE. V was shortened by 0 bases and J by 8 bases, with 15 bases between the two germline ends. This CDR3 has 15 residues. The DNA for the CDR3 is TGTGCCAGCAGCTTGGTTGTCTATCGGGGCGATGAGCAGTTCTTC. It specifies CASSLVVYRGDEQFF.

This clone was observed a single time. This chain links TRBV5-4 with TRBJ2-2; possible D gene TRBD1, 6 bases. This CDR3 is built from 17 residues. From germline, CDR1 is SGHNT and CDR2 YYREEE (reference sequence). The V and J ends lost 0 bases and 2 bases respectively, with 14 bases between them. The CDR3 nucleotides are TGTGCCAGCAGCTTGGGGGCCCTTGGGGGCAACACCGGGGAGCTGTTTTTT. Its translation: CASSLGALGGNTGELFF. Complete variable domain (other parts from reference TRBV5-4 and TRBJ2-2): ETGVTQSPTHLIKTRGQQVTLRCSSQSGHNTVSWYQQALGQGPQFIFQYYREEENGRGNFPPRFSGLQFPNYSSELNVNALELDDSALYLCASSLGALGGNTGELFFGEGSRLTVL.

The chain couples TRBV7-2 to TRBJ2-7; the match to TRBD2 covers 9 bases. CDR1 and CDR2 (germline): SGHTA, FQGNSA. The ends lost 6 bases at V and 2 bases at J; junction bases unmatched: 11. This CDR3 has 16 residues. The CDR3, as DNA: TGTGCCAGCAGTCACCCGAGCGGGAGGCAACCCTACGAGCAGTACTTC. It yields the protein CASSHPSGRQPYEQYF.

This clone was detected only a few times. The chain recombines TRBV2 with TRBJ1-2; D is undetermined. Trimming left V 4 bases short and J 5 bases short, with 11 bases between. CDR3 length: 13 amino acids. Germline lookup yields CDR1 SNHLY and CDR2 FYNNEI. The CDR3 sequence: CASSVASGYGYTF. CDR3 in DNA: TGTGCCAGCAGTGTCGCCAGTGGGTATGGCTACACCTTC.

The chain uses TRBV9 and TRBJ2-3, with D tentatively TRBD1 (6 bases). The CDR3 extends over 15 amino acids. Germline V gene sequence: CDR1 SGDLS, CDR2 YYNGEE. Deletions cut 4 bases from V and 8 bases from J, with 20 bases between. The CDR3 here is CASSPHPGQPFTQYF. For the CDR3, the DNA is TGTGCCAGCAGCCCACACCCGGGACAACCCTTTACGCAGTATTTT.

The chain has TRBV27 and TRBJ2-7; D may be TRBD2 (6 bases). Per the germline V gene, CDR1 is MNHEY and CDR2 is SMNVEV (reference sequence). V lost 6 bases to trimming and J lost 2 bases, with 14 bases between them. CDR3 length: 14 amino acids. CDR3 amino acids: CASSWDFPPYEQYF. The CDR3 nucleotides are TGTGCCAGCAGCTGGGACTTCCCTCCCTACGAGCAGTACTTC.

The J gene is TRBJ2-7, the V gene TRBV7-8; 7 bases match TRBD2. Per the germline V gene, CDR1 is SGHVS and CDR2 is FQNEAQ. This CDR3 is built from 14 residues. After removal of 5 bases from V and 2 bases from J, the junction contained 6 bases not matched to a gene. CDR3 bases: TGTGCCAGCAGCCTAACTAGCGCCGCCTACGAGCAGTACTTC. Its translation: CASSLTSAAYEQYF.

This rearrangement joins TRBV7-8 to TRBJ1-3; D uncertain. V was shortened by 1 base and J by 2 bases, with 9 bases between the two germline ends. CDR1 and CDR2 (germline): SGHVS, FQNEAQ. The CDR3 sequence is 15 residues long. CDR3 in DNA: TGTGCCAGCAGCTTAGAAAGGATTACTGGAAACACCATATATTTT. It codes for CASSLERITGNTIYF.

The chain links TRBV5-1 to TRBJ2-6, with D unresolved. V lost 2 bases and J lost 4, with 4 bases in between. The CDR3 is 13 residues long. CDR1 and CDR2 from the germline V gene are SGHRS and YFSETQ. The CDR3 DNA reads as TGCGCCAGCAGCTTAGCAGGGGCCAACGTCCTGACTTTC. Its translation is CASSLAGANVLTF.

The chain links TRBV7-9 to TRBJ2-7; D is undetermined. The CDR3 covers 16 residues. CDR1 SEHNR and CDR2 FQNEAQ come from the germline V gene (reference sequence). V dropped 5 bases and J dropped 6 bases, with 23 bases sitting between them. In nucleotides, the CDR3 is TGTGCCAGCAGCCCGACGACCCCCGCTGTCGAGAGCGAGCAGTACTTC. It translates to CASSPTTPAVESEQYF.

This CDR3 reads CASSFEMSQETQYF. The CDR3 nucleotides are TGCGCCAGCAGCTTTGAGATGTCCCAAGAGACCCAGTACTTC. This rearrangement joins TRBV5-1 to TRBJ2-5, with no clear D. The V gene lost 2 bases and the J gene lost 1 base, with 9 bases spanning the gap. The CDR3 spans 14 residues. Germline V gives CDR1 SGHRS, CDR2 YFSETQ.

This clone turned up a few times. The gene calls are TRBV19 and TRBJ2-7; 8 bases match TRBD1. J lost 2 bases, V lost 5 bases, and 8 bases had no gene match. The CDR3 runs to 15 residues. Germline CDR1 is LNHDA and CDR2 is SQIVND (reference sequence). Here the CDR3 reads CASSAGGGGTYEQYF. The CDR3 DNA reads TGTGCCAGTAGTGCAGGGGGCGGAGGGACCTACGAGCAGTACTTC.